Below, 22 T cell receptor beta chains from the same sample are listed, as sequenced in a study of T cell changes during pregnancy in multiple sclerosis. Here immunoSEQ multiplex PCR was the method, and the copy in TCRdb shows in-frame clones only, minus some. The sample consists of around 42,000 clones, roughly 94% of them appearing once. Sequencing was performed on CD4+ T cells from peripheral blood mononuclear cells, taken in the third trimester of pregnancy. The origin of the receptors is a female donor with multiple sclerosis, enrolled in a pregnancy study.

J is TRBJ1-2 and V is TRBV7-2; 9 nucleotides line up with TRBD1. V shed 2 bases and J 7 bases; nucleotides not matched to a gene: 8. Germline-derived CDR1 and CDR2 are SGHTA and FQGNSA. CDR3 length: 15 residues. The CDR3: CASSLTTGGAAGYTF. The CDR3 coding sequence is TGTGCCAGCAGCTTAACAACAGGGGGCGCTGCTGGCTACACCTTC.

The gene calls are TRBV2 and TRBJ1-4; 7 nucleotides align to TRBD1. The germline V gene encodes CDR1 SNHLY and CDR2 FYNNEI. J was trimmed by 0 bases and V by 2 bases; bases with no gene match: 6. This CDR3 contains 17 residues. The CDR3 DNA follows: TGTGCCAGCAGTGAACAGGGGGATCAGTCAACTAATGAAAAACTGTTTTTT. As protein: CASSEQGDQSTNEKLFF.

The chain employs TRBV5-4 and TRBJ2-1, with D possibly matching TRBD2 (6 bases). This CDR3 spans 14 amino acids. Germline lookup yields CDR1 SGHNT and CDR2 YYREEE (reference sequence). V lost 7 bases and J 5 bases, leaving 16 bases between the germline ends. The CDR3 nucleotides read TGTGCCAGCGGAGGGGACTGGAAGCACAATGAGCAGTTCTTC. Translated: CASGGDWKHNEQFF.

CDR3 bases: TGCGCCAGCAGCTTTGGACAGAGCCCCTACGAGCAGTACTTC. As protein: CASSFGQSPYEQYF. The genes are TRBV5-1 and TRBJ2-7; tentatively, D is TRBD1 (6 bases). The length of the CDR3 is 14 residues. Trimming removed 2 bases from V and 2 bases from J, with 11 bases in between. Germline V gene data show CDR1 as SGHRS and CDR2 as YFSETQ.

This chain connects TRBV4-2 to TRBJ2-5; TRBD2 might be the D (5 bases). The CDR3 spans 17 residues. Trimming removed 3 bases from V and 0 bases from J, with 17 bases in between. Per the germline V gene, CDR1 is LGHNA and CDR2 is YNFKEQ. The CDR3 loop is CASSQTSRDMYQETQYF. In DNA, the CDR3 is TGTGCCAGCAGCCAGACGAGCCGGGATATGTACCAAGAGACCCAGTACTTC.

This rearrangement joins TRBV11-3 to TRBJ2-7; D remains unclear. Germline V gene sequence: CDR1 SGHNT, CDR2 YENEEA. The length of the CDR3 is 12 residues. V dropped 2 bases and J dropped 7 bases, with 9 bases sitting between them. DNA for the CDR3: TGTGCCAGCAGCTTAAATAACAAGGAGCAGTACTTC. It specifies CASSLNNKEQYF.

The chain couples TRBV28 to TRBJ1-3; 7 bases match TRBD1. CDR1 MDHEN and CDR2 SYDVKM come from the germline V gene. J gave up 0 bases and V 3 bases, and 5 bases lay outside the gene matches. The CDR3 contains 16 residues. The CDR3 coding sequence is TGTGCCAGCAGTTTCAGGACAGGTGGCTCTGGAAACACCATATATTTT. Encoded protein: CASSFRTGGSGNTIYF.

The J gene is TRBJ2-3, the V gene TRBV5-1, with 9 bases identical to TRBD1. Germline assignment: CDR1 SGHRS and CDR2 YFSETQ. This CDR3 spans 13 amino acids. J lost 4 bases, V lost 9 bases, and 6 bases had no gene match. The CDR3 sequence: CATQTGGSDTQYF. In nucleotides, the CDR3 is TGCGCCACGCAGACAGGGGGGTCAGATACGCAGTATTTT.

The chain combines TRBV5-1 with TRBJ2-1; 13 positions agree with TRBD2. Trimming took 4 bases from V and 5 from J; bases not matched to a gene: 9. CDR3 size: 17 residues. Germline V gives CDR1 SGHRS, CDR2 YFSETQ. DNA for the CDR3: TGCGCCAGCAGCCTAGCACCTGGACTAGCGGGAGACAATGAGCAGTTCTTC. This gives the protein CASSLAPGLAGDNEQFF.

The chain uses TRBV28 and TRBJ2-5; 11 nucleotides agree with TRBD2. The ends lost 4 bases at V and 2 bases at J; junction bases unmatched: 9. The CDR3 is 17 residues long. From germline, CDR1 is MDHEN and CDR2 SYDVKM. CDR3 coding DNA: TGTGCCAGCAGTTCTCTAAAGACTAGCGGGAAACAAGAGACCCAGTACTTC. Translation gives CASSSLKTSGKQETQYF.

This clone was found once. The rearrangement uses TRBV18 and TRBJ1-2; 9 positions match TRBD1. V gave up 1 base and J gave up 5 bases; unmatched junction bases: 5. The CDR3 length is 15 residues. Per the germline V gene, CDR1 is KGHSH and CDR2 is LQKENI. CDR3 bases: TGTGCCAGCTCACCACTTGGACAGGGGACGTATGGCTACACCTTC. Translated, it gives CASSPLGQGTYGYTF.

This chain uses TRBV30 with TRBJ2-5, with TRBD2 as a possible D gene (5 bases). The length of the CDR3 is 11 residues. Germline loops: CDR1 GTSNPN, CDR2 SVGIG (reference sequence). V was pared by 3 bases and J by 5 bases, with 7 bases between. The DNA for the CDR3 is TGTGCCTGGAGGGGAGTGGAGACCCAGTACTTC. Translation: CAWRGVETQYF.

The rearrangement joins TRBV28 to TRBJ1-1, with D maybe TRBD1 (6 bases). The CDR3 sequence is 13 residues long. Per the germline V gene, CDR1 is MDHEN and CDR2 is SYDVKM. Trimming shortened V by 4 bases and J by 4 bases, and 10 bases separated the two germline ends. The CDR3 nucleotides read TGTGCCAGCAGTTCTGGACAGTTCACTGAAGCTTTCTTT. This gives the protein CASSSGQFTEAFF. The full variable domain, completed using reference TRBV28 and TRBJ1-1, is DVKVTQSSRYLVKRTGEKVFLECVQDMDHENMFWYRQDPGLGLRLIYFSYDVKMKEKGDIPEGYSVSREKKERFSLILESASTNQTSMYLCASSSGQFTEAFFGQGTRLTVV.

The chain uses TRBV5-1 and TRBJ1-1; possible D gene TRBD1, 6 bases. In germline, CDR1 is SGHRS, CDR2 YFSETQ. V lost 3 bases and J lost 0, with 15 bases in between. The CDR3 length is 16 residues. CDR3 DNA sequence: TGCGCCAGCAGCTGGACGGCAGGGGACCTGAACACTGAAGCTTTCTTT. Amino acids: CASSWTAGDLNTEAFF.

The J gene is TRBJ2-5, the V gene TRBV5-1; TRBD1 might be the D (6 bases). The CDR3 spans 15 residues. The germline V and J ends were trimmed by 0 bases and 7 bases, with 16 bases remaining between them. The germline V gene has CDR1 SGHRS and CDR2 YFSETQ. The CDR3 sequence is CASSLELGSRGTQYF. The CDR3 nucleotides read TGCGCCAGCAGCTTGGAGTTAGGGTCCAGGGGGACCCAGTACTTC.

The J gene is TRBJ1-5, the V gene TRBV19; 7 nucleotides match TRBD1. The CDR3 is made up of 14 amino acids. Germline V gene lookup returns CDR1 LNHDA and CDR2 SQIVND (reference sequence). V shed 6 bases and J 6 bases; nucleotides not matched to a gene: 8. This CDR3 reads CASRPGQLSQPQHF. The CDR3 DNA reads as TGTGCCAGTAGGCCGGGACAGCTGAGTCAGCCCCAGCATTTT. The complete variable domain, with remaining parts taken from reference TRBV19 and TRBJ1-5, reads DGGITQSPKYLFRKEGQNVTLSCEQNLNHDAMYWYRQDPGQGLRLIYYSQIVNDFQKGDIAEGYSVSREKKESFPLTVTSAQKNPTAFYLCASRPGQLSQPQHFGDGTRLSIL.

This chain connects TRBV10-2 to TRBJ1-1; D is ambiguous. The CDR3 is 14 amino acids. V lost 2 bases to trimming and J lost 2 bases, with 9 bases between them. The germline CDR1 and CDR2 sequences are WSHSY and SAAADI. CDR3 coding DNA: TGCGCCAGCAGTGAGCATGGAGTAAACACTGAAGCTTTCTTT. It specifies CASSEHGVNTEAFF.

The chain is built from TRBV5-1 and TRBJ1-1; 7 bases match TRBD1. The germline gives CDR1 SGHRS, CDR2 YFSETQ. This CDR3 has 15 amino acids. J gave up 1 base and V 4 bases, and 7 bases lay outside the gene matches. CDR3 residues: CASSPGQAANTEAFF. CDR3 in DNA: TGCGCCAGCAGCCCAGGACAGGCGGCGAACACTGAAGCTTTCTTT.

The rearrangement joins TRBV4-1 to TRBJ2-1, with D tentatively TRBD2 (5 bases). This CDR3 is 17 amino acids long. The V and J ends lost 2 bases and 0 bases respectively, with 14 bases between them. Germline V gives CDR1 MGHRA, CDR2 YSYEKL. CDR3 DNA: TGCGCCAGCAGCCAATCCGGTCGAAGCGGCTCCTACAATGAGCAGTTCTTC. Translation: CASSQSGRSGSYNEQFF.

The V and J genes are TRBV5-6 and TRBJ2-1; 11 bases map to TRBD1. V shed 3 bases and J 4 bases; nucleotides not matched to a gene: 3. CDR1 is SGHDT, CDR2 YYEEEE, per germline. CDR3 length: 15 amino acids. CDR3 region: CASSWGTGGYNEQFF. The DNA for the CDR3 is TGTGCCAGCAGCTGGGGGACAGGGGGTTACAATGAGCAGTTCTTC.

CDR3 coding DNA: TGTGCCATCAGAGCTAGCGGGAGGGAAGAGACCCAGTACTTC. This codes for CAIRASGREETQYF. The chain is built from TRBV10-3 and TRBJ2-5; TRBD2 aligns across 12 bases. Germline V gives CDR1 ENHRY, CDR2 SYGVKD. The CDR3 has 14 amino acids. With 6 bases clipped from V and 3 bases from J, the junction kept 2 bases outside the gene matches.

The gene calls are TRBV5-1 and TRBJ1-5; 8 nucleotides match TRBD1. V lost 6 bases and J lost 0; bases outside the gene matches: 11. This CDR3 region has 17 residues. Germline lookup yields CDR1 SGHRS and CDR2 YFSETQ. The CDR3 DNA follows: TGCGCCAGCATTCTCCCAGGGGGCCCCAATAGCAATCAGCCCCAGCATTTT. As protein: CASILPGGPNSNQPQHF.